This entry lists 3 T cell receptor beta chains sequenced from one sample in a study of T cells in Graves' hyperthyroidism and ophthalmopathy. TCR beta CDR3 region amplification was performed from RNA transcripts. First-round RT-PCR of the TCR CDR3 relied on the HTBI primer set. TCRdb independently ran MiXCR on the multiplex PCR reads; one entry per CDR3 protein. The sample comprises a few hundred thousand distinct CDR3 sequences, 35% to 55% of which are singletons, and 19% rests with the top ten. Sequenced material: peripheral blood or thyroid tissue (not recorded which). All receptors come from an adult woman with Graves' disease, either hyperthyroidism or ophthalmopathy (not recorded which).

This chain joins TRBV15 and TRBJ1-5; TRBD1 is a possible D gene (5 bases). CDR3 size: 12 residues. Looked up from germline, CDR1 is LNHNV and CDR2 is YYDKDF (reference sequence). V lost 2 bases, J lost 15 bases, and 14 bases lay in between. CDR3 loop: CATSRSGREWHF. In DNA form, the CDR3 reads TGTGCCACCAGCAGATCCGGCAGGGAATGGCATTTT.

The V call is TRBV5-1, the J call TRBJ1-1; D uncertain. This CDR3 spans 14 amino acids. Germline CDR1 and CDR2: SGHRS and YFSETQ. V was cut by 0 bases and J by 7 bases, with 13 bases left in between. The CDR3 bases are TGCGCCAGCAGCTTGGAGGGCAGTCGTCATGAAGCTTTCTTT. Residues: CASSLEGSRHEAFF.

The chain joins TRBV5-1 to TRBJ2-5; either TRBD1 or TRBD2 may supply D (5 bases each). The CDR3 loop spans 13 amino acids. V lost 5 bases and J 1 base, leaving 9 bases between the germline ends. Germline-derived CDR1 and CDR2 are SGHRS and YFSETQ. The CDR3 DNA follows: TGCGCCAGCAGGGGTGGGACCCAAGAGACCCAGTACTTC. The encoded protein is CASRGGTQETQYF.